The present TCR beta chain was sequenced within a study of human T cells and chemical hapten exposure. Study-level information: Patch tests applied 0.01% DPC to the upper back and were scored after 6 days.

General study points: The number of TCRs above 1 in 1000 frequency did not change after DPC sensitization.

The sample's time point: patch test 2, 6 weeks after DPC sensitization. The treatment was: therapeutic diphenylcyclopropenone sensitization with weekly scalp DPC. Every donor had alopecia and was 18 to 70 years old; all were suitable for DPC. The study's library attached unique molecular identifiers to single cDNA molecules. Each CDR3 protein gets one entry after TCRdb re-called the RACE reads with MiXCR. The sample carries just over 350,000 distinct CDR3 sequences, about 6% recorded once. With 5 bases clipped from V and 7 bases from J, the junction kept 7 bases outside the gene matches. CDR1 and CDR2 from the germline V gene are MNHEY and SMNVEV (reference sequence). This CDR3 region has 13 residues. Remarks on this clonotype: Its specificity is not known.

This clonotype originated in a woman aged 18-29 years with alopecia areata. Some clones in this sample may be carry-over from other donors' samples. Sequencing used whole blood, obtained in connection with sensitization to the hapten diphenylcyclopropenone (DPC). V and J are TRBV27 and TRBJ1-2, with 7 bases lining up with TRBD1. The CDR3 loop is CASSGRTGGGYTF. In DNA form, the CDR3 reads TGTGCCAGCAGTGGGAGGACAGGCGGTGGCTACACCTTC.